The following is a T cell receptor (beta chain) sequence with its context. Its antigen is unknown. A much larger clone lies one base from this, so it may be a read error. This sample was taken from a study of neurological immune-mediated disorders. Study-wide findings and caveats: Across subjects, no CDR3 amino acid sequence appeared in expanded clones of more than one subject, a finding that suggested private repertoires in all groups.

Time point defined: longitudinal time-point 1 (baseline). The cDNA was produced through 5'RACE with 10-nucleotide random UMIs. Via MiXCR, TCRdb re-called the 5' RACE reads, giving one row per CDR3 protein. The data hold tens of thousands of distinct CDR3 sequences, with roughly 13% observed a single time. The CDR3 covers 13 residues. Germline V CDR1 and CDR2: WNHNN, SYGVQD (reference sequence). Sequencing input: PBMCs. This chain uses TRBV10-1 with TRBJ1-1; D unclear. The clonotype originates from a female donor with HTLV-1-associated myelopathy (HAM/TSP). The CDR3 coding sequence is TGCACCAGCAGTGATATCTGGGCCGGTGAAGCTTTCTTT. It specifies CTSSDIWAGEAFF.